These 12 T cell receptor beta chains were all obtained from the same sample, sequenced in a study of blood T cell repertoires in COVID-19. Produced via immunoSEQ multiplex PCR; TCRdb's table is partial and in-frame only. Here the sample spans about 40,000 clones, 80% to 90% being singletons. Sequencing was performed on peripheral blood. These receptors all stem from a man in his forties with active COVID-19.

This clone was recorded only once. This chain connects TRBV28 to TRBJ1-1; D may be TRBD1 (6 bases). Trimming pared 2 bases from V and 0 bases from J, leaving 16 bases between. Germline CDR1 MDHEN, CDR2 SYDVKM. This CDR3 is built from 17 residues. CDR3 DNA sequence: TGTGCCAGCAGTTTACTGGACAGACCCTCCATGAACACTGAAGCTTTCTTT. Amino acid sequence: CASSLLDRPSMNTEAFF. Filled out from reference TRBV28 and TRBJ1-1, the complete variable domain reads DVKVTQSSRYLVKRTGEKVFLECVQDMDHENMFWYRQDPGLGLRLIYFSYDVKMKEKGDIPEGYSVSREKKERFSLILESASTNQTSMYLCASSLLDRPSMNTEAFFGQGTRLTVV.

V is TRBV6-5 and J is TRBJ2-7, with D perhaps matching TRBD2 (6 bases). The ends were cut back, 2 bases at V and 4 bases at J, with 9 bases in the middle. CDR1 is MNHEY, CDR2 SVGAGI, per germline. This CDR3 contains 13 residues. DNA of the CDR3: TGTGCCAGCAGTTACGCTGGGACTTACGAGCAGTACTTC. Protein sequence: CASSYAGTYEQYF.

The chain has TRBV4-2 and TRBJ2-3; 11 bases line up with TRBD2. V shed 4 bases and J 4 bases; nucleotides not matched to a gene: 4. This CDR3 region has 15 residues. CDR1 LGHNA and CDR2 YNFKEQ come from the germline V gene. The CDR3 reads CASSLTSGSSDTQYF. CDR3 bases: TGTGCCAGCAGCCTCACTAGCGGGAGTTCAGATACGCAGTATTTT.

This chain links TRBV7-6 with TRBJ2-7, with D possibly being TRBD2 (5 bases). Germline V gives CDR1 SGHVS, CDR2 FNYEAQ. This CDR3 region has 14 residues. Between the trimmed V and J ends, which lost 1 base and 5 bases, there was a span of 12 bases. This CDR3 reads CASSLGAGLHEQYF. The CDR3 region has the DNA TGTGCCAGCAGCTTAGGGGCGGGCCTCCACGAGCAGTACTTC.

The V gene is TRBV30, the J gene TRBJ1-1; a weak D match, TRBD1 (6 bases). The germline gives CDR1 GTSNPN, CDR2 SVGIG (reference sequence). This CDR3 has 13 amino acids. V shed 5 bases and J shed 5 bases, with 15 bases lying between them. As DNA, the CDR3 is TGTGCCTGGGCGGAAGGGGGGGGTACTGAAGCTTTCTTT. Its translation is CAWAEGGGTEAFF.

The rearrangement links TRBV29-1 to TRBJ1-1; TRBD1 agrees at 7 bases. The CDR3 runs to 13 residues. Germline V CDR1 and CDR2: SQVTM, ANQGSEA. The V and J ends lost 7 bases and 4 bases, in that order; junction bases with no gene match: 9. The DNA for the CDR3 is TGCAGCGGAACTCAGGGGGAGGCCACTGAAGCTTTCTTT. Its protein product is CSGTQGEATEAFF.

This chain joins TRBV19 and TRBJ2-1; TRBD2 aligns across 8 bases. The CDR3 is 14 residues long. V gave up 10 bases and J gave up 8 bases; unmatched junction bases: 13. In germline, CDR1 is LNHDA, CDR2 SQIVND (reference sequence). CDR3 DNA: TGTGCCACCAGATCAGCGGGAGTTAACCATGAGCAGTTCTTC. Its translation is CATRSAGVNHEQFF.

The CDR3, as DNA: TGTGCTAGTGGTAGGGAGCAACAGGGCGGCATTACAGATACGCAGTATTTT. Residues: CASGREQQGGITDTQYF. The chain employs TRBV12-5 and TRBJ2-3, with D tentatively TRBD1 (6 bases). CDR3 length: 17 amino acids. CDR1 and CDR2 (germline): LGHNT, FRNRAP. The ends were cut back, 5 bases at V and 3 bases at J, with 21 bases in the middle.

The CDR3 here is CASSQGGQGYNSPLHF. In DNA, the CDR3 is TGTGCCAGCAGCCAGGGAGGACAGGGCTATAATTCACCCCTCCACTTT. V is TRBV3-1 (or the pseudogene TRBV3-2) and J is TRBJ1-6; 8 bases fit TRBD1. CDR3 length: 16 amino acids. V lost 3 bases and J lost 3; bases outside the gene matches: 4. CDR1 LGHDT and CDR2 YNNKEL come from the germline V gene (reference sequence).

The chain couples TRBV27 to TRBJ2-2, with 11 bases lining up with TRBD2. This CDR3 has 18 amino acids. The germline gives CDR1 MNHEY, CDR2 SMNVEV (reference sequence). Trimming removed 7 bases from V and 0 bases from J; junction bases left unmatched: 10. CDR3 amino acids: CASTKLAGAVANTGELFF. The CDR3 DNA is TGTGCCAGCACCAAACTAGCGGGAGCCGTCGCGAACACCGGGGAGCTGTTTTTT.

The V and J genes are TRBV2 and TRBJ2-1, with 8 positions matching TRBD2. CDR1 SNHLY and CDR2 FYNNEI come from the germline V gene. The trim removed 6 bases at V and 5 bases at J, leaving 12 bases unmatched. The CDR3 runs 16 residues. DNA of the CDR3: TGTGCCAGCAGCCGAGGTAGCGGGGTTATAAACAATGAGCAGTTCTTC. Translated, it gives CASSRGSGVINNEQFF.

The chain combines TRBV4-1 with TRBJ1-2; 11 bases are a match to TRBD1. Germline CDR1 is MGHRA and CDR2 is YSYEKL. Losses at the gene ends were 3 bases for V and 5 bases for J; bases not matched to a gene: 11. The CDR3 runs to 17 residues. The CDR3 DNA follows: TGCGCCAGCAGCCACTCTTTGGGGGACAGGGGGTTTTATGGCTACACCTTC. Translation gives CASSHSLGDRGFYGYTF.